The 5 T cell receptor beta chains below all came from one sample that was sequenced in a study of blood T cell repertoires in COVID-19. The method was immunoSEQ multiplex PCR; TCRdb's version includes in-frame clones alone and lacks a portion of them. The profile shows approximately 400,000 clones, around 92% of them singletons. Sequencing was performed on peripheral blood. Receptor source: a man in his forties with acute or convalescent COVID-19.

V usage is TRBV7-9 and J usage is TRBJ2-1, with TRBD2 matching 8 bases. There are 15 residues in the CDR3. With 5 bases clipped from V and 0 bases from J, the junction kept 3 bases outside the gene matches. The germline CDR1 and CDR2 sequences are SEHNR and FQNEAQ (reference sequence). The CDR3 reads CASSPSGSSYNEQFF. The CDR3 nucleotides are TGTGCCAGCAGCCCGAGCGGGAGCTCCTACAATGAGCAGTTCTTC. Drawing the rest from reference TRBV7-9 and TRBJ2-1, the complete variable domain is DTGVSQNPRHKITKRGQNVTFRCDPISEHNRLYWYRQTLGQGPEFLTYFQNEAQLEKSRLLSDRFSAERPKGSFSTLEIQRTEQGDSAMYLCASSPSGSSYNEQFFGPGTRLTVL.

The chain has TRBV5-1 and TRBJ2-7; 8 positions match TRBD1. This CDR3 region has 17 residues. V shed 0 bases and J 0 bases; nucleotides not matched to a gene: 8. Germline V gene lookup returns CDR1 SGHRS and CDR2 YFSETQ. The CDR3 nucleotides are TGCGCCAGCAGCTTGGCGCCGGGACAGGACAGCTCCTACGAGCAGTACTTC. Protein product: CASSLAPGQDSSYEQYF. Drawing the rest from reference TRBV5-1 and TRBJ2-7, the complete variable domain is KAGVTQTPRYLIKTRGQQVTLSCSPISGHRSVSWYQQTPGQGLQFLFEYFSETQRNKGNFPGRFSGRQFSNSRSEMNVSTLELGDSALYLCASSLAPGQDSSYEQYFGPGTRLTVT.

The chain couples TRBV27 to TRBJ1-1; no firm D call. In germline, CDR1 is MNHEY, CDR2 SMNVEV (reference sequence). The CDR3 covers 14 residues. V lost 5 bases and J lost 8, with 18 bases in between. The CDR3 reads CASSLGLGVTEAFF. Written as DNA, the CDR3 is TGTGCCAGCAGTCTCGGCCTCGGGGTAACGGAAGCTTTCTTT.

CDR3 DNA: TGTGCCAGCAGCGTATATTCTGGGGAGCTGTTTTTT. It is translated as CASSVYSGELFF. The gene calls are TRBV9 and TRBJ2-2; D gene uncertain. From germline, CDR1 is SGDLS and CDR2 YYNGEE. Deletions cut 1 base from V and 8 bases from J, with 6 bases between. The CDR3 is 12 residues long.

The chain joins TRBV24-1 to TRBJ1-1; D unresolved. Trimming took 9 bases from V and 1 from J, leaving 5 bases between them. This CDR3 spans 11 amino acids. Germline values: CDR1 KGHDR, CDR2 SFDVKD. CDR3 sequence (DNA): TGTGCCACCGCCAGGAACACTGAAGCTTTCTTT. Translated: CATARNTEAFF.